These 2 T cell receptor beta chains were sequenced from one sample in a study of shared clonotypes between healthy human individuals. Only in-frame clones appear in the TCRdb table, and some are missing; sequencing was by immunoSEQ multiplex PCR. The data hold under 300,000 clones, with approximately 65% observed a single time. The specimen sequenced was memory CD4+ T cells sorted from blood. Subset specified: CD45RA-negative fraction. The receptors derive from a man aged 30 to 45 in good health.

This chain uses TRBV30 with TRBJ2-4; D may correspond to TRBD1 or TRBD2 (5 bases each). The CDR3 length is 15 residues. Trimming took off 4 bases at V and 8 bases at J, with 21 bases between the two ends. Germline V gene data show CDR1 as GTSNPN and CDR2 as SVGIG (reference sequence). The CDR3 DNA is TGTGCCTGGACCCACCGGCCGGGGCCCAGGGACATTCAGTACTTC. Encoded protein: CAWTHRPGPRDIQYF.

The genes are TRBV7-2 and TRBJ2-1; 8 bases are shared with TRBD1. Germline CDR1 SGHTA, CDR2 FQGNSA. Trimming removed 11 bases from V and 8 bases from J; junction bases left unmatched: 17. The CDR3 loop spans 15 amino acids. As DNA, the CDR3 is TGTGCCTCTCGACCGGGACAGGTAAGAGTCGATGAGCAGTTCTTC. Translation gives CASRPGQVRVDEQFF.